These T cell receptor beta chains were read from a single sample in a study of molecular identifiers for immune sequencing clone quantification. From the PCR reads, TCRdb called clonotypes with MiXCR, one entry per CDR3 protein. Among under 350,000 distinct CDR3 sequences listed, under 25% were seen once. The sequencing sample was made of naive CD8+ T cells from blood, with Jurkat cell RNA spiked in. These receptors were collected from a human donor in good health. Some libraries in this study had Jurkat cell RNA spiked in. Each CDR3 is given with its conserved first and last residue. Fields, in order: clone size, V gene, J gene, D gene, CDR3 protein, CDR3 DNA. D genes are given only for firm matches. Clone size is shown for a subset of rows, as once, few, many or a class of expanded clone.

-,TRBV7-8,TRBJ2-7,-,CASSLADPWIEQYF,TGTGCCAGCAGCTTAGCCGACCCCTGGATTGAGCAGTACTTC
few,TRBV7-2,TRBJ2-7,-,CASSPKYKSSDYEQYF,TGTGCCAGCAGCCCCAAGTATAAGTCTAGCGACTACGAGCAGTACTTC
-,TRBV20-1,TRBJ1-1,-,CSAIHSNTEAFF,TGCAGTGCTATCCACAGCAACACTGAAGCTTTCTTT
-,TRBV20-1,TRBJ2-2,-,CSARVRGPTGELFF,TGCAGTGCTAGAGTGCGGGGGCCCACCGGGGAGCTGTTTTTT
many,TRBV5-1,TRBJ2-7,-,CASSSRGSTYEQYF,TGCGCCAGCAGCTCCCGGGGGTCGACCTACGAGCAGTACTTC
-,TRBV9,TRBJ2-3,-,CASSVATLGTDSQYF,TGTGCCAGCAGCGTAGCTACGTTGGGCACAGATTCGCAGTATTTT
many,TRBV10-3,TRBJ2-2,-,CAIKKSTGELFF,TGTGCCATCAAAAAATCCACCGGGGAGCTGTTTTTT
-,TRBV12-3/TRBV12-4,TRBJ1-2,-,CASSLPHGRTWNYGYTF,TGTGCCAGCAGTTTACCTCATGGGCGAACATGGAACTATGGCTACACCTTC
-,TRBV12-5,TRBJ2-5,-,CASGLPGDGEETQYF,TGTGCTAGTGGTTTGCCAGGGGACGGCGAGGAGACCCAGTACTTC
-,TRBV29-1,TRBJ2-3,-,CSVEDLWGLIPDTQYF,TGCAGCGTTGAAGATTTATGGGGCTTAATCCCGGATACGCAGTATTTT
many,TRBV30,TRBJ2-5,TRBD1,CAWNSGTGAETQYF,TGTGCCTGGAACTCCGGGACAGGGGCAGAGACCCAGTACTTC
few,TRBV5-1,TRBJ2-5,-,CASSLDSETQYF,TGTGCCAGCAGCTTGGATTCGGAGACCCAGTACTTC
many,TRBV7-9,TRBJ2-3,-,CASSLMAGGTDTQYF,TGTGCCAGCAGCTTAATGGCAGGGGGCACAGATACGCAGTATTTT
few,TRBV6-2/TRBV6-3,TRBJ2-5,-,CASSQTVAGETQYF,TGTGCCAGCAGCCAGACAGTAGCTGGGGAGACCCAGTACTTC
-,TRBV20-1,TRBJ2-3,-,CSARDGGGTTSTDTQYF,TGCAGTGCTAGAGATGGGGGCGGGACAACAAGCACAGATACGCAGTATTTT
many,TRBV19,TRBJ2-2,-,CASSIPGELFF,TGTGCCAGTAGTATACCCGGGGAGCTGTTTTTT
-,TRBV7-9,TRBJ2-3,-,CASSLRSRDTSTDTQYF,TGTGCCAGCAGCTTACGAAGCCGGGACACTAGCACAGATACGCAGTATTTT
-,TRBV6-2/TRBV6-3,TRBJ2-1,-,CASSPVRSYNEQFF,TGTGCCAGCAGCCCCGTACGCTCCTACAATGAGCAGTTCTTC
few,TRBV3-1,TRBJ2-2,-,CVSSLGRTGELFF,TGTGTCAGCAGCCTAGGGAGAACCGGGGAGCTGTTTTTT
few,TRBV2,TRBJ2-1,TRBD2,CATDSPSGGGSYNEQFF,TGTGCCACCGACTCCCCCTCAGGCGGGGGCTCCTACAATGAGCAGTTCTTC
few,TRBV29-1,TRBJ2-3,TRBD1,CSVEGQGVVDTQYF,TGCAGCGTTGAAGGCCAGGGGGTGGTGGATACGCAGTATTTT
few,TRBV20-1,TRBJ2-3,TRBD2,CSVSSRLAGPTDTQYF,TGCAGTGTCAGTAGCAGACTAGCGGGACCCACAGATACGCAGTATTTT
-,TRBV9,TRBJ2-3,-,CARSVKRQRTDTQYF,TGTGCCAGAAGCGTTAAGAGGCAGAGAACAGATACGCAGTATTTT
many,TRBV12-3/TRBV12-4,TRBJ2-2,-,CASSLGTNTGELFF,TGTGCCAGCAGCTTAGGGACCAACACCGGGGAGCTGTTTTTT
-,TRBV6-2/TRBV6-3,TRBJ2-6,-,CASSRLKETDGFSGANVLTF,TGTGCCAGCAGCAGATTGAAAGAGACAGACGGATTCTCTGGGGCCAACGTCCTGACTTTC
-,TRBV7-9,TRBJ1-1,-,CASSLRREAFF,TGTGCCAGCAGCTTACGACGTGAAGCTTTCTTT
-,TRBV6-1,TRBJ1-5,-,CATNRADTQHF,TGTGCCACCAACAGAGCAGATACGCAGCATTTT
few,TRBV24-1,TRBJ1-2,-,CATSPGRNYGYTF,TGTGCCACCAGTCCCGGACGGAACTATGGCTACACCTTC
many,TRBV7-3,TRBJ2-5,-,CASSLMGPAGQETQYF,TGTGCCAGCAGCTTAATGGGTCCGGCGGGCCAAGAGACCCAGTACTTC
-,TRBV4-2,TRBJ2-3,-,CASSPENLDTQYF,TGTGCCAGCAGCCCGGAGAACCTAGATACGCAGTATTTT
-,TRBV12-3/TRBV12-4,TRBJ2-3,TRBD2,CASSLHLAGGTDTQYF,TGTGCCAGCAGTTTACATCTAGCGGGGGGCACAGATACGCAGTATTTT